This TCR beta chain was sequenced in a study of cytomegalovirus exposure and HLA in healthy donors. General observations from the study: The authors confirmed in vitro that a few CMV-associated chains were specific for CMV antigens. A later analysis linked a missense variant in DCLRE1C to the trimming of TCR beta V and J genes. The study designated 150 or so TCR beta chains cytomegalovirus-associated.

This PCR relied on a set of 60 Vbeta primers and 13 Jbeta primers. Profiling relied on immunoSEQ multiplex PCR, and the TCRdb table lists in-frame clones only, not all of them. The table has about 140,000 clones, roughly 73% seen once. Concerning this clone: Antigen unknown.

Sequenced input: PBMCs. This sequence originates from a woman aged 35 to 49 in good health and CMV-seronegative.

The CDR3 reads CASSQLLAGTDTQYF. The CDR3, as DNA: TGTGCCAGCAGCCAATTACTAGCAGGCACAGATACGCAGTATTTT. The chain is built from TRBV14 and TRBJ2-3; tentatively, D is TRBD2 (6 bases). The germline gives CDR1 SGHDN, CDR2 FVKESK. The V end was cut by 2 bases, the J end by 1 base, with 10 bases between. CDR3 length: 15 amino acids.